Presented here are 2 T cell receptor beta chains from one specimen sequenced in a study of post-analysis software for immune sequencing data (dated by TCRdb to the mid-2010s). The paper's findings and limits, for the study overall: Patients showed significantly higher frequencies than controls for about five TRBV segments, among them TRBV5-6, TRBV5-1 and TRBV20-1.

These receptors have no identified antigens. Libraries were built with PCR. Sequencing used an Illumina HiSeq 2500. Unique molecular identifiers were incorporated into TCR beta cDNA libraries to reduce PCR and sequencing biases. In-frame beta chains were kept once TCRdb had trimmed the public reads at Q25 with fastp and called clones with MiXCR. Here each entry gathers all rows of one CDR3 protein and keeps the most common genes and DNA. The sample table lists more than 450,000 distinct CDR3 sequences, 44% of them with a count of one. The ten largest clones capture around 1.7% of the sample. The material sequenced was blood. These receptors were obtained from a girl aged 5 to 17 with multiple sclerosis.

The chain couples TRBV29-1 to TRBJ2-7, with 10 bases identical to TRBD1. Trimming took 1 base from V and 3 from J; bases not matched to a gene: 9. The CDR3 is made up of 16 amino acids. Germline loops: CDR1 SQVTM, CDR2 ANQGSEA. The CDR3 sequence is CSVEGRGGQGLYEQYF. The CDR3 nucleotides read TGCAGCGTTGAAGGCCGTGGGGGACAGGGGCTCTACGAGCAGTACTTC.

In its sample, this clonotype was seen a few times. The chain has TRBV20-1 and TRBJ2-1, with D perhaps matching TRBD2 (6 bases). Germline CDR1 and CDR2: DFQATT and SNEGSKA (reference sequence). This CDR3 region has 12 residues. CDR3 sequence (DNA): TGCAGCGCGGGACTCCAACCCAATGAGCAGTTCTTC. Amino acid sequence: CSAGLQPNEQFF.